These T cell receptor beta chains were read from a single sample in a study of CD8+ T cells in alopecia areata. Clones were sequenced by immunoSEQ multiplex PCR, and TCRdb holds only the in-frame ones, with some missing. The sample carries 190,000 or so clones, 55% to 70% recorded once. The sequencing here drew on CD4+ T cells sorted from blood, taken at week 4, from a patient treated with tofacitinib. The receptors derive from a human donor with alopecia areata. CDR3s include the opening cysteine and the closing phenylalanine or tryptophan. A D gene is named only where the DNA matches it firmly. The size field is filled for only some rows; it gives once, few, many or a size class.

D gene: TRBD2
clone size: NA
V gene: TRBV4-3
J gene: TRBJ2-5
CDR3 protein: CASSPLGSSGGSLYF
CDR3 DNA: TGCGCCAGCAGCCCCCTGGGATCTAGCGGGGGGTCCCTGTACTTC

D gene: TRBD1
clone size: NA
V gene: TRBV6-5
J gene: TRBJ1-1
CDR3 protein: CASSLDRGGAEAFF
CDR3 DNA: TGTGCCAGCAGCCTGGACAGGGGAGGCGCGGAAGCTTTCTTT

D gene: TRBD1
clone size: NA
V gene: TRBV29-1
J gene: TRBJ2-3
CDR3 protein: CSARDRPSTDTQYF
CDR3 DNA: TGCAGCGCCCGGGACAGACCTTCCACAGATACGCAGTATTTT

D gene: NA
clone size: NA
V gene: TRBV4-2
J gene: TRBJ1-5
CDR3 protein: CASSQDTGQPQHF
CDR3 DNA: TGTGCCAGCAGCCAAGATACGGGTCAGCCCCAGCATTTT

D gene: TRBD2
clone size: NA
V gene: TRBV10-3
J gene: TRBJ2-5
CDR3 protein: CAISDTSGGQETQYF
CDR3 DNA: TGTGCCATCAGTGATACTAGCGGGGGTCAAGAGACCCAGTACTTC

D gene: NA
clone size: NA
V gene: TRBV29-1
J gene: TRBJ1-1
CDR3 protein: CSVEGGESANTEAFF
CDR3 DNA: TGCAGCGTTGAAGGGGGGGAATCGGCGAACACTGAAGCTTTCTTT

D gene: TRBD1
clone size: once
V gene: TRBV30
J gene: TRBJ2-2
CDR3 protein: CAWSDGQGGKTGELFF
CDR3 DNA: TGTGCCTGGAGTGATGGACAGGGAGGAAAAACCGGGGAGCTGTTTTTT

D gene: NA
clone size: NA
V gene: TRBV25-1
J gene: TRBJ2-1
CDR3 protein: CASSEPRSYHNEQFF
CDR3 DNA: TGTGCCAGCAGTGAACCAAGGTCTTACCACAATGAGCAGTTCTTC

D gene: TRBD1
clone size: NA
V gene: TRBV30
J gene: TRBJ2-6
CDR3 protein: CAWRNMGQHSGANVLTF
CDR3 DNA: TGTGCCTGGAGAAATATGGGACAGCACTCTGGGGCCAACGTCCTGACTTTC

D gene: TRBD1
clone size: once
V gene: TRBV9
J gene: TRBJ2-5
CDR3 protein: CASSVQGQAVGETQYF
CDR3 DNA: TGTGCCAGCAGCGTCCAAGGACAGGCAGTCGGAGAGACCCAGTACTTC

D gene: NA
clone size: NA
V gene: TRBV5-1
J gene: TRBJ1-1
CDR3 protein: CASSLREGLYTEAFF
CDR3 DNA: TGCGCCAGCAGCTTGAGGGAGGGTTTGTACACTGAAGCTTTCTTT

D gene: TRBD1
clone size: few
V gene: TRBV5-5
J gene: TRBJ1-2
CDR3 protein: CASSRDRGYGYTF
CDR3 DNA: TGTGCCAGCAGCCGAGACAGGGGGTATGGCTACACCTTC

D gene: NA
clone size: few
V gene: TRBV9
J gene: TRBJ2-5
CDR3 protein: CASSVDVGVETQYF
CDR3 DNA: TGTGCCAGCAGCGTAGACGTGGGGGTTGAGACCCAGTACTTC

D gene: TRBD2
clone size: NA
V gene: TRBV4-2
J gene: TRBJ2-3
CDR3 protein: CASSQEAPTSGGLTDTQYF
CDR3 DNA: TGTGCCAGCAGCCAAGAGGCCCCCACTAGCGGGGGGTTGACAGATACGCAGTATTTT

D gene: NA
clone size: few
V gene: TRBV29-1
J gene: TRBJ2-2
CDR3 protein: CSGYSGELFF
CDR3 DNA: TGCAGCGGGTACTCCGGGGAGCTGTTTTTT

D gene: NA
clone size: NA
V gene: TRBV4-3
J gene: TRBJ2-3
CDR3 protein: CASSQDSEWNAVTQYF
CDR3 DNA: TGCGCCAGCAGCCAAGATTCGGAGTGGAATGCGGTGACGCAGTATTTT

D gene: NA
clone size: NA
V gene: TRBV5-1
J gene: TRBJ2-2
CDR3 protein: CASSLEGRTGELFF
CDR3 DNA: TGCGCCAGCAGTTTAGAGGGACGAACCGGGGAGCTGTTTTTT

D gene: NA
clone size: NA
V gene: TRBV4-1
J gene: TRBJ2-3
CDR3 protein: CASSQDLAFSTDTQYF
CDR3 DNA: TGCGCCAGCAGCCAAGATCTCGCCTTTAGCACAGATACGCAGTATTTT

D gene: TRBD1
clone size: NA
V gene: TRBV7-9
J gene: TRBJ1-2
CDR3 protein: CASSLGDRANYGYTF
CDR3 DNA: TGTGCCAGCAGCTTAGGGGACAGGGCCAACTATGGCTACACCTTC

D gene: TRBD2
clone size: NA
V gene: TRBV4-2
J gene: TRBJ2-7
CDR3 protein: CASSRGAGGVGEQYF
CDR3 DNA: TGTGCCAGCAGCCGGGGTGCGGGAGGAGTGGGCGAGCAGTACTTC

D gene: TRBD1
clone size: NA
V gene: TRBV29-1
J gene: TRBJ1-5
CDR3 protein: CSVGDSYSNQPQHF
CDR3 DNA: TGCAGCGTAGGGGACAGTTATAGCAATCAGCCCCAGCATTTT

D gene: NA
clone size: NA
V gene: TRBV30
J gene: TRBJ1-5
CDR3 protein: CAWSAGKLNQPQHF
CDR3 DNA: TGTGCCTGGAGTGCCGGGAAACTAAATCAGCCCCAGCATTTT

D gene: NA
clone size: NA
V gene: TRBV2
J gene: TRBJ2-5
CDR3 protein: CATGTTLETQYF
CDR3 DNA: TGTGCCACAGGGACCACGTTGGAGACCCAGTACTTC

D gene: NA
clone size: few
V gene: TRBV29-1
J gene: TRBJ2-2
CDR3 protein: CSVFPRDTGELFF
CDR3 DNA: TGCAGCGTCTTCCCCAGAGACACCGGGGAGCTGTTTTTT

D gene: NA
clone size: few
V gene: TRBV4-3
J gene: TRBJ1-1
CDR3 protein: CASSQDRGTGKGAFF
CDR3 DNA: TGCGCCAGCAGCCAAGATCGGGGTACCGGGAAGGGAGCTTTCTTT

D gene: NA
clone size: NA
V gene: TRBV30
J gene: TRBJ1-1
CDR3 protein: CAWSVHLYMNTEAFF
CDR3 DNA: TGTGCCTGGAGTGTACACCTTTATATGAACACTGAAGCTTTCTTT

D gene: NA
clone size: NA
V gene: TRBV29-1
J gene: TRBJ1-1
CDR3 protein: CSAWAGLNTEAFF
CDR3 DNA: TGCAGCGCCTGGGCAGGGCTCAACACTGAAGCTTTCTTT

D gene: TRBD1
clone size: NA
V gene: TRBV4-1
J gene: TRBJ2-6
CDR3 protein: CASSPGQGASPGANVLTF
CDR3 DNA: TGCGCCAGCAGCCCAGGACAGGGTGCAAGTCCTGGGGCCAACGTCCTGACTTTC

D gene: NA
clone size: NA
V gene: TRBV5-4
J gene: TRBJ2-1
CDR3 protein: CASSLFAGEQFF
CDR3 DNA: TGTGCCAGCAGCTTGTTCGCGGGCGAGCAGTTCTTC

D gene: NA
clone size: NA
V gene: TRBV4-3
J gene: TRBJ2-7
CDR3 protein: CASSQSWGGYEQYF
CDR3 DNA: TGCGCCAGCAGCCAGTCGTGGGGCGGGTACGAGCAGTACTTC

D gene: NA
clone size: NA
V gene: TRBV7-2
J gene: TRBJ2-2
CDR3 protein: CASSLDGNTGELFF
CDR3 DNA: TGTGCCAGCAGCTTAGACGGGAACACCGGGGAGCTGTTTTTT

D gene: TRBD2
clone size: NA
V gene: TRBV4-3
J gene: TRBJ2-5
CDR3 protein: CASSQDVGGGETQYF
CDR3 DNA: TGCGCCAGCAGCCAAGACGTCGGGGGGGGAGAGACCCAGTACTTC

D gene: NA
clone size: few
V gene: TRBV4-1
J gene: TRBJ1-5
CDR3 protein: CASSAQGGKIGNQPQHF
CDR3 DNA: TGCGCCAGCAGCGCTCAAGGAGGGAAGATAGGCAATCAGCCCCAGCATTTT

D gene: TRBD1
clone size: few
V gene: TRBV18
J gene: TRBJ1-4
CDR3 protein: CASSPSDRGGNSLNEKLFF
CDR3 DNA: TGTGCCAGCTCACCTTCTGACAGGGGCGGTAATAGCCTCAATGAAAAACTGTTTTTT

D gene: TRBD1
clone size: NA
V gene: TRBV5-1
J gene: TRBJ2-5
CDR3 protein: CASSVTGTGYGVETQYF
CDR3 DNA: TGCGCCAGCAGCGTTACCGGGACAGGGTATGGAGTTGAGACCCAGTACTTC

D gene: TRBD1
clone size: few
V gene: TRBV18
J gene: TRBJ1-4
CDR3 protein: CASSPIQGTNEKLFF
CDR3 DNA: TGTGCCAGCTCACCCATACAGGGGACTAATGAAAAACTGTTTTTT

D gene: TRBD1
clone size: NA
V gene: TRBV5-1
J gene: TRBJ2-3
CDR3 protein: CASSPVGTGSTDTQYF
CDR3 DNA: TGCGCCAGCAGCCCGGTGGGGACAGGGAGCACAGATACGCAGTATTTT

D gene: NA
clone size: NA
V gene: TRBV5-4
J gene: TRBJ1-2
CDR3 protein: CASSLLAGEYYGYTF
CDR3 DNA: TGTGCCAGCAGCTTGTTGGCAGGCGAGTATTATGGCTACACCTTC

D gene: NA
clone size: NA
V gene: TRBV7-8
J gene: TRBJ2-1
CDR3 protein: CASSPRPDRPNEQFF
CDR3 DNA: TGTGCCAGCAGCCCCCGCCCGGACAGACCCAATGAGCAGTTCTTC

D gene: TRBD1
clone size: NA
V gene: TRBV2
J gene: TRBJ1-5
CDR3 protein: CASHSGDSASSPQHF
CDR3 DNA: TGTGCCAGCCATAGTGGGGACAGCGCCTCTTCGCCCCAGCATTTT

D gene: NA
clone size: few
V gene: TRBV7-2
J gene: TRBJ1-5
CDR3 protein: CASSPRGGSQPQHF
CDR3 DNA: TGTGCCAGCAGCCCCCGGGGGGGCAGTCAGCCCCAGCATTTT

D gene: TRBD1
clone size: NA
V gene: TRBV4-2
J gene: TRBJ2-7
CDR3 protein: CASSQGDSYEQYF
CDR3 DNA: TGTGCCAGCAGCCAGGGGGACAGCTACGAGCAGTACTTC

D gene: TRBD1
clone size: NA
V gene: TRBV30
J gene: TRBJ1-5
CDR3 protein: CAWSVSEGATQPQHF
CDR3 DNA: TGTGCCTGGAGTGTTTCGGAGGGGGCGACTCAGCCCCAGCATTTT

D gene: NA
clone size: NA
V gene: TRBV30
J gene: TRBJ2-5
CDR3 protein: CAWSVRSSAQETQYF
CDR3 DNA: TGTGCCTGGAGTGTACGGTCGTCAGCCCAAGAGACCCAGTACTTC

D gene: NA
clone size: NA
V gene: TRBV28
J gene: TRBJ2-5
CDR3 protein: CASTNTGLERTQYF
CDR3 DNA: TGTGCCAGCACCAACACCGGACTTGAGCGGACCCAGTACTTC

D gene: NA
clone size: NA
V gene: TRBV27
J gene: TRBJ2-7
CDR3 protein: CASSPQLLSYEQYF
CDR3 DNA: TGTGCCAGCAGTCCGCAACTTCTCTCCTACGAGCAGTACTTC

D gene: NA
clone size: NA
V gene: TRBV6-5
J gene: TRBJ2-1
CDR3 protein: CASSDWMGDEQFF
CDR3 DNA: TGTGCCAGCAGTGACTGGATGGGGGATGAGCAGTTCTTC

D gene: NA
clone size: NA
V gene: TRBV4-3
J gene: TRBJ1-2
CDR3 protein: CASSQVTTNYGYTF
CDR3 DNA: TGCGCCAGCAGCCAAGTGACGACTAACTATGGCTACACCTTC

D gene: NA
clone size: NA
V gene: TRBV29-1
J gene: TRBJ2-5
CDR3 protein: CSVGRTVQETQYF
CDR3 DNA: TGCAGCGTTGGTAGGACAGTACAAGAGACCCAGTACTTC

D gene: NA
clone size: few
V gene: TRBV7-3
J gene: TRBJ2-3
CDR3 protein: CASSPQGPDTQYF
CDR3 DNA: TGTGCCAGCAGCCCCCAGGGTCCAGATACGCAGTATTTT

D gene: NA
clone size: NA
V gene: TRBV29-1
J gene: TRBJ2-5
CDR3 protein: CSVRWGETQYF
CDR3 DNA: TGCAGCGTTCGGTGGGGAGAGACCCAGTACTTC

D gene: TRBD2
clone size: NA
V gene: TRBV6-1
J gene: TRBJ2-5
CDR3 protein: CASSQGTSGAQETQYF
CDR3 DNA: TGTGCCAGCAGTCAAGGGACTAGCGGTGCACAAGAGACCCAGTACTTC

D gene: TRBD1
clone size: once
V gene: TRBV13
J gene: TRBJ2-6
CDR3 protein: CASSWGAQGRANVLTF
CDR3 DNA: TGTGCCAGCAGCTGGGGCGCACAGGGGAGGGCCAACGTCCTGACTTTC